This T cell receptor (beta chain) comes out of a study of blood T cells in healthy people across ages. The use of a sample-barcoded 5' primer and a J-beta primer mix characterized a second PCR of roughly 6 to 11 cycles. Via MiXCR, TCRdb re-called the 5' RACE reads, giving one row per CDR3 protein. In the table there are about 1.5 million distinct CDR3 sequences, approximately 43% of which are singletons. The V gene's germline CDR1 is MNHEY and CDR2 SVGEGT. This CDR3 has 16 residues. Germline trimming cut 0 bases from V and 2 bases from J; bases unmatched to any gene: 5. The donors, all healthy, were Caucasians living in Russia, aged about 6 to 100.

The V call is TRBV6-2 or TRBV6-3, the J call TRBJ2-7; 9 positions agree with TRBD2. The sequenced sample was blood. The clonotype comes from a woman between 18 and 29 years old in good health. This chain's CDR3 is CASSYSIQRGAYEQYF. For the CDR3, the DNA is TGTGCCAGCAGTTACTCGATTCAGCGGGGGGCCTACGAGCAGTACTTC.